This T cell receptor (beta chain) was observed in a study of cytomegalovirus exposure and HLA in healthy donors. Vbeta (60) and Jbeta (13) primers were used in the PCR. The assay was immunoSEQ multiplex PCR, and TCRdb's table has in-frame clones only and misses some. The table includes 70,000 to 90,000 clones, 70% to 75% detected once. The CDR3 spans 14 residues. V was pared by 4 bases and J by 2 bases, with 6 bases of the junction left unmatched. CDR1 is SGDLS and CDR2 is YYNGEE in the germline V gene. This TCR derives from a man in his sixties in good health and CMV-seronegative. The V and J genes are TRBV9 and TRBJ2-7; 7 nucleotides agree with TRBD1. Sequenced: PBMCs. The DNA of the CDR3 is TGTGCCAGCAGCTTCGGACAGGCAGCCTACGAGCAGTACTTC. Amino acids: CASSFGQAAYEQYF.